The 10 T cell receptor beta chains given below trace back to one sample, sequenced in a study of cytomegalovirus exposure and HLA in healthy donors (dated by TCRdb to the late 2010s). The library was prepared using the immunoSEQ multiplex PCR assay. A mixture of 60 forward primers for TCR Vbeta segments and 13 reverse primers for TCR Jbeta segments was used in the multiplex PCR. What TCRdb holds here is the immuneACCESS table cut down to in-frame rearrangements. Part of the clones is not present; checked against another copy, under half of the missing clones reflect an unresolved V gene, and the others are unexplained. Recorded for this sample are around 62,000 clones; around 80% of them occurred a single time. The ten biggest clones cover around 8.9% of the sample. Source material: PBMCs. Source of these receptors: a man aged 40-50 years in good health and CMV-seronegative.

With respect to this clone: One end of the junction is discordant with germline, which a read error may explain. The chain couples TRBV7-9 to TRBJ1-4; 8 bases are shared with TRBD1. Germline V CDR1 and CDR2: SEHNR, FQNEAQ (reference sequence). The CDR3 has 16 residues. The CDR3 nucleotides read TGTTCCAGCAGCTTACAGGGGGATTGGACTAATGAAAAACTGTTTTTT. Translation: CSSSLQGDWTNEKLFF.

This chain links TRBV5-4 with TRBJ2-5; D is possibly TRBD1 (6 bases). V lost 7 bases and J 5 bases, leaving 15 bases between the germline ends. This CDR3 is 13 amino acids long. Looked up from germline, CDR1 is SGHNT and CDR2 is YYREEE (reference sequence). CDR3 sequence reads: CASSPRGSETQYF. The CDR3 DNA reads as TGTGCCAGCTCCCCTAGGGGGTCGGAGACCCAGTACTTC.

This CDR3 reads CASSSVGRGVRNIQYF. The CDR3 coding sequence is TGCGCCAGCAGCTCGGTAGGCAGGGGGGTGCGAAACATTCAGTACTTC. The rearrangement links TRBV5-1 to TRBJ2-4, with a weak D call TRBD1 (7 bases). Germline CDR1 and CDR2: SGHRS and YFSETQ. The CDR3 length is 16 residues. V gave up 3 bases and J gave up 6 bases, with 19 bases separating them.

CDR3 in amino acids: CASSNRGQYNSPLHF. In DNA, the CDR3 is TGTGCCAGCAGCAACCGAGGACAGTATAATTCACCCCTCCACTTT. The genes are TRBV14 and TRBJ1-6; maybe TRBD1 (6 bases). Trimming cost V 5 bases and J 4 bases, with 12 bases left between them. The CDR3 loop spans 15 amino acids. Germline-derived CDR1 and CDR2 are SGHDN and FVKESK.

This chain joins TRBV6-1 and TRBJ1-2, with 7 bases that match TRBD1. Per germline, CDR1 MNHNS and CDR2 SASEGT. The CDR3 runs to 14 residues. Losses at the gene ends were 8 bases for V and 5 bases for J; bases not matched to a gene: 11. The CDR3 DNA reads TGTGCCAGCCGCCCGGCAGGGGGTGGGTATGGCTACACCTTC. It specifies CASRPAGGGYGYTF.

This chain links TRBV28 with TRBJ1-1, with D possibly being TRBD1 (5 bases). This CDR3 has 18 residues. The V and J ends lost 6 bases and 1 base respectively, with 24 bases between them. The germline V gene encodes CDR1 MDHEN and CDR2 SYDVKM. The CDR3 reads CASRPPWGESLTNTEAFF. DNA for the CDR3: TGTGCCAGCAGACCCCCGTGGGGGGAATCTCTTACGAACACTGAAGCTTTCTTT.

This sequence joins TRBV6-6 and TRBJ1-2; TRBD1 aligns across 7 bases. CDR1 and CDR2 from the germline V gene are MNHNY and SVGAGI (reference sequence). This CDR3 region has 13 residues. Trimming cost V 6 bases and J 3 bases; bases outside gene matches: 4. The CDR3 DNA follows: TGTGCCAGCAGCCCCGGGACAGACTATGGCTACACCTTC. This translates into CASSPGTDYGYTF.

This clone has only a few counts. The chain uses TRBV5-1 and TRBJ2-2; D is uncertain. This CDR3 is 14 amino acids long. Trimming removed 0 bases at V and 2 bases at J, with 5 bases between. Germline lookup yields CDR1 SGHRS and CDR2 YFSETQ. The CDR3 spells CASSLVINTGELFF. The CDR3 DNA reads TGCGCCAGCAGCTTGGTTATTAACACCGGGGAGCTGTTTTTT.

The chain carries TRBV15 and TRBJ1-2, with D hard to call. CDR3 length: 15 residues. CDR1 LNHNV and CDR2 YYDKDF come from the germline V gene (reference sequence). The V end lost 0 bases, the J end lost 5 bases, and 13 bases lay between the germline ends. The CDR3 is CATSREERQLYGYTF. The DNA of the CDR3 is TGTGCCACCAGCAGAGAGGAGAGGCAGCTGTATGGCTACACCTTC.

The V gene is TRBV28, the J gene TRBJ2-6; no reliable D call. The CDR3 length is 15 residues. V lost 3 bases and J 0 bases, leaving 6 bases between the germline ends. CDR1 and CDR2 from the germline V gene are MDHEN and SYDVKM. CDR3 protein: CASSFRGSGANVLTF. CDR3 nucleotide sequence: TGTGCCAGCAGTTTCCGCGGCTCTGGGGCCAACGTCCTGACTTTC.